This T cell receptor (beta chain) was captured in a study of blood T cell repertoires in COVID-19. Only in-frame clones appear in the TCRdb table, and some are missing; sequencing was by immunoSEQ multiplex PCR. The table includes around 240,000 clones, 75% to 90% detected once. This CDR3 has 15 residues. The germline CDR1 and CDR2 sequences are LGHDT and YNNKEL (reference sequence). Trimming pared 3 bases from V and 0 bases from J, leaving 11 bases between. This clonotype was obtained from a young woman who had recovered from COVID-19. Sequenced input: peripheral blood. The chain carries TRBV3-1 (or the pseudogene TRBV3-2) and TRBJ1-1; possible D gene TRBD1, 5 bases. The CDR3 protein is CASSHGTGVNTEAFF. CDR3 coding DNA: TGTGCCAGCAGCCACGGGACGGGGGTGAACACTGAAGCTTTCTTT.